Below, 20 T cell receptor beta chains from the same sample are listed, as sequenced in a study of T cells after yellow fever vaccination. Each CDR3 protein is one row after TCRdb ran MiXCR on the 5' RACE reads. The sample shows a few hundred thousand distinct CDR3 sequences, roughly 5.2% of them seen only once. This material consisted of CD4+ T cells sorted from PBMCs, taken on the day of the yellow fever booster vaccination. The receptors stem from a man aged 18 to 29 who received the YFV17D yellow fever vaccine.

This clonotype was counted between two and nine times. The gene calls are TRBV20-1 and TRBJ2-7; 14 bases line up with TRBD2. Germline-derived CDR1 and CDR2 are DFQATT and SNEGSKA (reference sequence). CDR3 length: 14 amino acids. Trimming removed 3 bases from V and 6 bases from J; junction bases left unmatched: 4. CDR3 nucleotide sequence: TGCAGTGCTAGGGGACTAGCGGGGGAGTTCGAGCAGTACTTC. The encoded protein is CSARGLAGEFEQYF.

The rearrangement joins TRBV24-1 to TRBJ2-2; tentative D call: TRBD1 (5 bases). The ends were cut back, 7 bases at V and 3 bases at J, with 17 bases in the middle. The CDR3 is 16 amino acids. Germline CDR1 is KGHDR and CDR2 is SFDVKD. As DNA, the CDR3 is TGTGCCACCAGCGGAATCAGGGAATTAGACACCGGGGAGCTGTTTTTT. Its translation: CATSGIRELDTGELFF.

The sample holds a few counts of this clonotype. The chain links TRBV28 to TRBJ1-1, with 9 nucleotides matching TRBD1. V was clipped by 5 bases and J by 6 bases; unmatched bases: 16. The germline CDR1 and CDR2 sequences are MDHEN and SYDVKM. The CDR3 is 17 residues long. The CDR3 spells CASSPGAGQGKSPEAFF. CDR3 sequence (DNA): TGTGCCAGCAGTCCAGGGGCGGGACAGGGAAAAAGTCCTGAAGCTTTCTTT.

Regarding this clonotype: At one end, the junction sequence differs from germline, possibly due to a read error. The chain carries TRBV7-2 and TRBJ2-3; D gene ambiguous. Germline loops: CDR1 SGHTA, CDR2 FQGNSA. The CDR3 loop spans 11 amino acids. Here the CDR3 reads CASSLIYTQYF. The CDR3 DNA reads TGTGCCAGCAGCTTGATTTATACGCAGTATTTC.

This clonotype was seen at least ten times. The chain carries TRBV15 and TRBJ2-7, with D perhaps matching TRBD1 or TRBD2 (5 bases each). Germline V gene lookup returns CDR1 LNHNV and CDR2 YYDKDF (reference sequence). There are 16 residues in the CDR3. V lost 1 base and J 2 bases, leaving 15 bases between the germline ends. The CDR3 here is CATSRVRDRPTYEQYF. CDR3 nucleotides: TGTGCCACCAGCAGAGTCAGGGACCGTCCCACCTACGAGCAGTACTTC.

This chain uses TRBV6-5 with TRBJ1-1, with a weak D call TRBD1 (6 bases). V lost 6 bases to trimming and J lost 5 bases, with 25 bases between them. The germline V gene encodes CDR1 MNHEY and CDR2 SVGAGI. There are 17 residues in the CDR3. As DNA, the CDR3 is TGTGCCAGCAGCTCTCCGGGACGGAGTTTAAGGGGGACTGAAGCTTTCTTT. Protein: CASSSPGRSLRGTEAFF.

This clonotype was counted a few times. The chain has TRBV9 and TRBJ2-7, with 11 bases identical to TRBD2. This CDR3 is built from 13 residues. With V trimmed by 10 bases and J by 4 bases, 7 bases remained unmatched. The germline CDR1 and CDR2 sequences are SGDLS and YYNGEE. CDR3 in amino acids: CACLAGGLYEQYF. CDR3 sequence (DNA): TGTGCCTGCCTAGCGGGGGGACTATACGAGCAGTACTTC.

This clonotype turned up a few times. The chain has TRBV6-2 or TRBV6-3 and TRBJ1-2; 7 positions match TRBD1. Per the germline V gene, CDR1 is MNHEY and CDR2 is SVGEGT. CDR3 length: 13 amino acids. Trimming removed 6 bases from V and 5 bases from J; junction bases left unmatched: 6. The CDR3 loop is CASRTGTVYGYTF. Here the CDR3 DNA reads TGTGCCAGCAGAACCGGGACAGTATATGGCTACACCTTC.

This clonotype was seen more than once but under ten times. The chain carries TRBV11-3 and TRBJ2-3; D ambiguous. The V end was cut by 0 bases, the J end by 4 bases, with 8 bases between. Germline-derived CDR1 and CDR2 are SGHNT and YENEEA. The CDR3 covers 14 residues. The CDR3 spells CASSLDPNSDTQYF. The CDR3 nucleotides are TGTGCCAGCAGCTTAGATCCCAACTCAGATACGCAGTATTTT.

This clonotype has more than one count but fewer than ten. CDR3 loop: CASSELGADKNTEAFF. The CDR3 DNA reads as TGTGCCAGCAGTGAACTAGGAGCGGACAAGAACACTGAAGCTTTCTTT. The rearrangement uses TRBV25-1 and TRBJ1-1, with D perhaps matching TRBD1 (5 bases). This CDR3 is built from 16 residues. The germline CDR1 and CDR2 sequences are MGHDK and SYGVNS. Trimming shortened V by 2 bases and J by 1 base, and 14 bases separated the two germline ends.

The table lists this clonotype with a few counts. The V call is TRBV5-1, the J call TRBJ1-1; a possible D gene is TRBD1 (5 bases). The length of the CDR3 is 14 residues. V gave up 2 bases and J gave up 2 bases, with 10 bases separating them. From germline, CDR1 is SGHRS and CDR2 YFSETQ. CDR3 loop: CASSFDSHNTEAFF. The CDR3 DNA reads as TGCGCCAGCAGCTTCGACAGTCATAACACTGAAGCTTTCTTT.

The rearrangement joins TRBV18 to TRBJ1-1; TRBD1 might be the D (5 bases). Germline-derived CDR1 and CDR2 are KGHSH and LQKENI. V dropped 0 bases and J dropped 0 bases, with 14 bases sitting between them. The CDR3 consists of 17 residues. CDR3 protein: CASSPPRGGSMNTEAFF. The CDR3 bases are TGTGCCAGCTCACCACCACGGGGGGGATCGATGAACACTGAAGCTTTCTTT.

The CDR3 DNA is TGTGCCAGCAGTTACTACCCCCTACCAGGGGGGCAAAATTCACCCCTCCACTTT. It yields the protein CASSYYPLPGGQNSPLHF. This sequence joins TRBV6-5 and TRBJ1-6, with 7 nucleotides matching TRBD1. With V trimmed by 1 base and J by 7 bases, 13 bases remained unmatched. The germline gives CDR1 MNHEY, CDR2 SVGAGI. The CDR3 runs to 18 residues.

The V gene is TRBV6-5, the J gene TRBJ1-6; D may be TRBD1 (6 bases). Trimming cost V 3 bases and J 0 bases, with 18 bases left between them. The CDR3 spans 19 residues. Germline CDR1 reads MNHEY; CDR2 reads SVGAGI. The CDR3 sequence is CASSYRMGTTSSYNSPLHF. The CDR3 DNA reads as TGTGCCAGCAGTTATAGGATGGGGACAACGAGCTCCTATAATTCACCCCTCCACTTT.

This clonotype has only a few counts. The chain is built from TRBV6-5 and TRBJ1-6, with 9 positions matching TRBD1. Germline V gene sequence: CDR1 MNHEY, CDR2 SVGAGI. The CDR3 covers 14 residues. The ends lost 4 bases at V and 10 bases at J; junction bases unmatched: 5. The CDR3: CASSWGQGSSPLHF. The CDR3 DNA sequence: TGTGCCAGCAGTTGGGGACAGGGATCCTCACCCCTCCACTTT.

This clonotype was observed a few times. V and J are TRBV27 and TRBJ2-7; tentative D call: TRBD2 (6 bases). V lost 8 bases and J lost 0, with 14 bases in between. CDR1 and CDR2 from the germline V gene are MNHEY and SMNVEV (reference sequence). There are 14 residues in the CDR3. The CDR3 sequence is CASGFDGGSYEQYF. CDR3 coding DNA: TGTGCCAGCGGGTTCGACGGGGGCTCCTACGAGCAGTACTTC.

The J gene is TRBJ1-2, the V gene TRBV7-2; tentative D call: TRBD1 (5 bases). The length of the CDR3 is 13 residues. Germline V CDR1 and CDR2: SGHTA, FQGNSA. The ends were cut back, 0 bases at V and 8 bases at J, with 10 bases in the middle. The CDR3 loop reads CASSLAGESGYTF. The CDR3 DNA sequence: TGTGCCAGCAGCTTAGCAGGGGAAAGCGGCTACACCTTC. The full variable domain, in which reference TRBV7-2 and TRBJ1-2 provide the parts outside the CDR3, is GAGVSQSPSNKVTEKGKDVELRCDPISGHTALYWYRQSLGQGLEFLIYFQGNSAPDKSGLPSDRFSAERTGGSVSTLTIQRTQQEDSAVYLCASSLAGESGYTFGSGTRLTVV.

J is TRBJ2-5 and V is TRBV21-1; the D call TRBD2 from the table was never checked on the DNA. TRBV21-1 is marked as a pseudogene. CDR3 length equals 15 residues. The CDR3 is CASSSTGRGQETQYF. CDR3 bases: TGTGCCAGCAGCAGTACAGGGAGGGGTCAAGAGACCCAGTACTTC.

This chain links TRBV12-3 or TRBV12-4 with TRBJ2-5; D may be TRBD1 (6 bases). This CDR3 has 16 amino acids. The V and J ends lost 6 bases and 2 bases respectively, with 19 bases between them. The CDR3, as DNA: TGTGCCAGCAGGCTTGGCAGAGGGGGTGTACAAGAGACCCAGTACTTC. It is translated as CASRLGRGGVQETQYF.

This clonotype was recorded a few times. The chain is built from TRBV5-6 and TRBJ2-5; 7 bases line up with TRBD1. The J segment lost 2 bases and the V segment lost 3 bases, leaving 4 bases of the junction unmatched. The CDR3 totals 14 residues. CDR1 SGHDT and CDR2 YYEEEE come from the germline V gene. The CDR3 reads CASSSRDSQETQYF. The CDR3, as DNA: TGTGCCAGCAGCTCCCGGGACAGTCAAGAGACCCAGTACTTC.